The entry that follows covers one TCR beta chain sequence. What this receptor recognizes is not known. Base qualities are not provided; no much larger clone lies one nucleotide away. The data derive from a study of a mutant IDH1 vaccine in newly diagnosed glioma (dated by TCRdb to 2020 to 2022). Study-wide context: The roughly 34 treated patients were approximately 62% male and roughly 40% female, with a mean age of roughly 42 years. Before enrollment, patients had received standard therapy of radiotherapy alone, temozolomide alone, or radiochemotherapy with temozolomide; most received the combination. Peripheral blood samples were drawn at six visits, namely V03 (baseline), V05, V07, V10, V12 and V13. Longitudinal TCRB deep sequencing was performed for roughly 27 treated patients wherever samples were available for exploratory analyses.

General findings and caveats noted by the study authors: Changes in the top peripheral T cell clonotypes picked up by TCRB sequencing did not appear to be linked to pseudoprogression. Immune responses induced by the vaccine were seen in roughly 92% of patients across multiple MHC alleles. The authors noted that analyses of patient blood samples could not be reproduced because of sample limitations. Selection of PBMC samples for TCRB deep sequencing was based on availability.

The method behind the library was the immunoSEQ multiplex PCR assay. Following the manufacturer's protocol, the hsTCRB Kit was used to amplify rearranged TCR beta chain sequences. TCRB libraries were sequenced on an Illumina MiSeq. In the authors' own workflow: Demultiplexing, trimming and gene mapping were performed with the kit vendor's proprietary platform. The immuneACCESS repertoire file appears here via TCRdb, limited to in-frame rearrangements. These files lack a portion of the clones; in checked studies, under half of the deficit traces to unresolved V genes, and the cause of the others is not known. Clone size and V and J calls were adopted from that table, with D and trimming inferred from the DNA. The sample table records 75,000 to 100,000 clones; roughly 87% of these occur just once. The ten top clones hold about 5.6% of the sample. Between the V and J ends, shortened by 6 bases and 3 bases respectively, the junction contains 16 bases. The CDR1 and CDR2 encoded by the germline V gene are SQVTM and ANQGSEA. Reading from cysteine to phenylalanine, the CDR3 counts 14 amino acids. Kept here is only the CDR3 DNA, which spans 42 bases and is read in frame from base 1.

What the time point label conveys for this sample: baseline, week 1 (first vaccination visit). What the treatment or condition label conveys for this sample: pre-vaccination baseline after standard-of-care therapy. The donors had newly diagnosed IDH1-mutant astrocytomas of WHO grade 3 or 4 that showed loss of nuclear ATRX. The samples were drawn from NOA16, a multicentre, single-arm, open-label phase I trial in Germany that tested a mutant IDH1 peptide vaccine in humans for the first time. For immunogenicity testing, the blood drawn at visit V03 was used as the baseline sample. Genomic DNA for TCRB sequencing was isolated from EDTA blood with the DNeasy Blood and Tissue Kit.

Sequenced here: PBMCs, sampled from a glioma patient treated with radiotherapy, temozolomide or both. This chain joins TRBV29-1 to TRBJ2-3, with a weak D call of TRBD2 (6 bases match). The sequence came from a middle-aged man with glioma. Some clones in this sample may be carry-over from other donors' samples. CDR3 reads: CSVGGGGITDTQYF. The DNA sequence is given as TGCAGCGTGGGAGGTGGGGGTATAACAGATACGCAGTATTTT.